A selection of T cell receptor beta chains follows, all from one sample in a study of OX40 agonist ivuxolimab in advanced cancers. The table came from immunoSEQ multiplex PCR; TCRdb's copy has only in-frame clones and leaves some out. Of around 88,000 clones in the sample, roughly 94% were seen once. Sequencing was performed on CD4+ or CD8+ T cells sorted from blood, taken in a trial of the OX40 agonist ivuxolimab. All receptors come from an adult with an advanced solid tumor such as melanoma, head and neck, liver or kidney cancer. CDR3s include the opening cysteine and the closing phenylalanine or tryptophan. The order of the fields is CDR3 length, D gene, J gene, clone size, V gene, CDR3 protein, CDR3 DNA. D genes are given only for firm matches. The size entry is marked missing in some rows and otherwise reads once, few, many or a size class.

cdr3_length: 15
d_call: -
j_call: TRBJ2-7
clone_size: once
v_call: TRBV5-1
cdr3_aa: CASSLEEGFGYEQYF
cdr3_nt: TGCGCCAGCAGCTTGGAGGAGGGGTTTGGTTACGAGCAGTACTTC

cdr3_length: 14
d_call: -
j_call: TRBJ1-6
clone_size: -
v_call: TRBV6-5
cdr3_aa: CASRPAGSNSPLHF
cdr3_nt: TGTGCCAGCAGACCCGCGGGCAGCAACTCACCCCTCCACTTT

cdr3_length: 16
d_call: -
j_call: TRBJ2-1
clone_size: -
v_call: TRBV19
cdr3_aa: CASNLGPGFSYNEQFF
cdr3_nt: TGTGCCAGTAACCTTGGCCCGGGATTCTCCTACAATGAGCAGTTCTTC

cdr3_length: 16
d_call: TRBD2
j_call: TRBJ2-2
clone_size: -
v_call: TRBV5-1
cdr3_aa: CASSLLAGGPTGELFF
cdr3_nt: TGCGCCAGCAGCCTACTAGCGGGAGGCCCCACCGGGGAGCTGTTTTTT

cdr3_length: 15
d_call: -
j_call: TRBJ2-7
clone_size: -
v_call: TRBV5-4
cdr3_aa: CASSSSPAIRYEQYF
cdr3_nt: TGTGCCAGCAGCTCGTCCCCGGCTATCCGATACGAGCAGTACTTC

cdr3_length: 15
d_call: TRBD1
j_call: TRBJ1-1
clone_size: -
v_call: TRBV6-6
cdr3_aa: CASSYLGQGAGEAFF
cdr3_nt: TGTGCCAGCAGTTACCTTGGACAGGGGGCTGGTGAAGCTTTCTTT

cdr3_length: 14
d_call: -
j_call: TRBJ1-5
clone_size: -
v_call: TRBV5-1
cdr3_aa: CASSLGDLRQPQHF
cdr3_nt: TGCGCCAGCAGCTTGGGAGATTTGAGGCAGCCCCAGCATTTT

cdr3_length: 15
d_call: -
j_call: TRBJ2-1
clone_size: -
v_call: TRBV19
cdr3_aa: CASSPQSGSYNEQFF
cdr3_nt: TGTGCCAGTAGTCCCCAGTCGGGATCCTACAATGAGCAGTTCTTC

cdr3_length: 14
d_call: -
j_call: TRBJ2-4
clone_size: -
v_call: TRBV10-2
cdr3_aa: CASRESQAKNIQYF
cdr3_nt: TGCGCCAGCAGGGAGTCTCAAGCCAAAAACATTCAGTACTTC

cdr3_length: 15
d_call: TRBD2
j_call: TRBJ2-2
clone_size: -
v_call: TRBV6-5
cdr3_aa: CASSPASGGPGELFF
cdr3_nt: TGTGCCAGCAGTCCAGCTAGCGGGGGACCCGGGGAGCTGTTTTTT

cdr3_length: 17
d_call: -
j_call: TRBJ2-3
clone_size: -
v_call: TRBV19
cdr3_aa: CASSIGGRGLGTDTQYF
cdr3_nt: TGTGCCAGTAGTATAGGCGGCCGGGGGTTGGGCACAGATACGCAGTATTTT

cdr3_length: 15
d_call: -
j_call: TRBJ1-5
clone_size: -
v_call: TRBV7-8
cdr3_aa: CASSLGTAGNQPQHF
cdr3_nt: TGTGCCAGCAGCTTAGGGACTGCAGGCAATCAGCCCCAGCATTTT

cdr3_length: 15
d_call: -
j_call: TRBJ2-1
clone_size: once
v_call: TRBV5-5
cdr3_aa: CASSLAGTSYNEQFF
cdr3_nt: TGTGCCAGCAGCTTGGCTGGGACTTCCTACAATGAGCAGTTCTTC

cdr3_length: 12
d_call: -
j_call: TRBJ2-3
clone_size: -
v_call: TRBV11-2
cdr3_aa: CASSQSLDTQYF
cdr3_nt: TGTGCCAGCAGCCAATCACTAGATACGCAGTATTTT

cdr3_length: 14
d_call: TRBD2
j_call: TRBJ2-1
clone_size: -
v_call: TRBV5-1
cdr3_aa: CASSSSGGAYEQFF
cdr3_nt: TGCGCCAGCAGCTCTAGCGGGGGGGCGTATGAGCAGTTCTTC

cdr3_length: 19
d_call: TRBD1
j_call: TRBJ1-5
clone_size: -
v_call: TRBV7-9
cdr3_aa: CASSLAPGDRGYSNQPQHF
cdr3_nt: TGTGCCAGCAGCTTAGCTCCTGGAGACAGGGGTTATAGCAATCAGCCCCAGCATTTT

cdr3_length: 16
d_call: TRBD2
j_call: TRBJ2-3
clone_size: -
v_call: TRBV19
cdr3_aa: CASSPRLAGGTDTQYF
cdr3_nt: TGTGCCAGTAGTCCGCGACTAGCGGGAGGCACAGATACGCAGTATTTT

cdr3_length: 15
d_call: -
j_call: TRBJ1-3
clone_size: -
v_call: TRBV9
cdr3_aa: CASSPRAFSGNTIYF
cdr3_nt: TGTGCCAGCAGCCCCAGGGCCTTCTCTGGAAACACCATATATTTT

cdr3_length: 17
d_call: -
j_call: TRBJ1-2
clone_size: -
v_call: TRBV18
cdr3_aa: CASSVTRLGPLGYGYTF
cdr3_nt: TGTGCCAGCTCCGTGACCAGGCTGGGACCGCTTGGCTATGGCTACACCTTC

cdr3_length: 14
d_call: -
j_call: TRBJ2-1
clone_size: -
v_call: TRBV9
cdr3_aa: CASSVGERTNEQFF
cdr3_nt: TGTGCCAGCAGCGTAGGGGAGAGAACCAATGAGCAGTTCTTC

cdr3_length: 10
d_call: -
j_call: TRBJ2-7
clone_size: -
v_call: TRBV25-1
cdr3_aa: CASRSYEQYF
cdr3_nt: TGTGCCAGCAGGTCCTACGAGCAGTACTTC

cdr3_length: 14
d_call: TRBD1
j_call: TRBJ1-2
clone_size: -
v_call: TRBV10-3
cdr3_aa: CAISGDRGNYGYTF
cdr3_nt: TGTGCCATCAGTGGCGACAGGGGTAACTATGGCTACACCTTC

cdr3_length: 16
d_call: -
j_call: TRBJ1-4
clone_size: once
v_call: TRBV19
cdr3_aa: CASRLSPGLLGEKLFF
cdr3_nt: TGTGCCAGTAGGCTTTCACCGGGACTCCTTGGGGAAAAACTGTTTTTT

cdr3_length: 14
d_call: TRBD2
j_call: TRBJ2-7
clone_size: -
v_call: TRBV11-1
cdr3_aa: CASSLAGTSNEQYF
cdr3_nt: TGTGCCAGCAGCTTAGCAGGGACTAGCAACGAGCAGTACTTC

cdr3_length: 15
d_call: TRBD2
j_call: TRBJ2-2
clone_size: -
v_call: TRBV2
cdr3_aa: CASSQGLAGAGELFF
cdr3_nt: TGTGCCAGCAGTCAGGGACTAGCGGGAGCCGGGGAGCTGTTTTTT

cdr3_length: 13
d_call: -
j_call: TRBJ2-1
clone_size: -
v_call: TRBV5-1
cdr3_aa: CASSRANREEQFF
cdr3_nt: TGCGCCAGCAGCCGGGCCAACAGGGAAGAGCAGTTCTTC

cdr3_length: 18
d_call: -
j_call: TRBJ2-4
clone_size: few
v_call: TRBV2
cdr3_aa: CASGGDREIGVGKNIQYF
cdr3_nt: TGTGCCAGCGGGGGTGATAGGGAGATCGGAGTAGGCAAAAACATTCAGTACTTC

cdr3_length: 13
d_call: -
j_call: TRBJ2-3
clone_size: -
v_call: TRBV7-6
cdr3_aa: CASSLDRTDTQYF
cdr3_nt: TGTGCCAGCAGCTTAGATCGGACAGATACGCAGTATTTT

cdr3_length: 15
d_call: TRBD1
j_call: TRBJ2-7
clone_size: -
v_call: TRBV5-1
cdr3_aa: CASSPRTGNSYEQYF
cdr3_nt: TGCGCCAGCAGCCCACGGACAGGGAACTCCTACGAGCAGTACTTC

cdr3_length: 16
d_call: -
j_call: TRBJ1-5
clone_size: -
v_call: TRBV13
cdr3_aa: CASSFSRGASNQPQHF
cdr3_nt: TGTGCCAGCAGCTTTTCCAGGGGCGCGAGCAATCAGCCCCAGCATTTT

cdr3_length: 15
d_call: TRBD2
j_call: TRBJ2-1
clone_size: -
v_call: TRBV6-1
cdr3_aa: CASSVIAGGYNEQFF
cdr3_nt: TGTGCCAGCAGTGTAATAGCGGGGGGCTACAATGAGCAGTTCTTC

cdr3_length: 13
d_call: -
j_call: TRBJ2-4
clone_size: -
v_call: TRBV5-4
cdr3_aa: CASSLDGKNIQYF
cdr3_nt: TGTGCCAGCAGCTTGGACGGCAAAAACATTCAGTACTTC

cdr3_length: 16
d_call: -
j_call: TRBJ2-1
clone_size: -
v_call: TRBV6-5
cdr3_aa: CASSFLDLGPYNEQFF
cdr3_nt: TGTGCCAGCAGTTTTCTGGACCTGGGGCCCTACAATGAGCAGTTCTTC

cdr3_length: 19
d_call: -
j_call: TRBJ2-6
clone_size: -
v_call: TRBV19
cdr3_aa: CASSNQAGANSFGANVLTF
cdr3_nt: TGTGCCAGTAGTAACCAGGCGGGGGCGAACTCTTTTGGGGCCAACGTCCTGACTTTC

cdr3_length: 14
d_call: TRBD2
j_call: TRBJ2-3
clone_size: once
v_call: TRBV19
cdr3_aa: CASSPERGGYTQYF
cdr3_nt: TGTGCCAGTAGTCCAGAGCGGGGGGGGTATACGCAGTATTTT

cdr3_length: 15
d_call: TRBD2
j_call: TRBJ2-3
clone_size: -
v_call: TRBV14
cdr3_aa: CASSQVAGGRGTQYF
cdr3_nt: TGTGCCAGCAGCCAAGTAGCGGGGGGCAGGGGAACGCAGTATTTT

cdr3_length: 16
d_call: TRBD2
j_call: TRBJ2-3
clone_size: -
v_call: TRBV11-2
cdr3_aa: CASIRGAGATTDTQYF
cdr3_nt: TGTGCCAGCATCAGAGGGGCGGGAGCCACCACAGATACGCAGTATTTT

cdr3_length: 14
d_call: -
j_call: TRBJ2-5
clone_size: -
v_call: TRBV30
cdr3_aa: CAWSPLKWEETQYF
cdr3_nt: TGTGCCTGGAGTCCCTTAAAGTGGGAGGAGACCCAGTACTTC

cdr3_length: 15
d_call: -
j_call: TRBJ1-2
clone_size: once
v_call: TRBV27
cdr3_aa: CASSSYRKLPYGYTF
cdr3_nt: TGTGCCAGCAGTTCGTACAGAAAATTACCTTATGGCTACACCTTC

cdr3_length: 16
d_call: TRBD1
j_call: TRBJ1-5
clone_size: once
v_call: TRBV27
cdr3_aa: CASRPTGGRRNQPQHF
cdr3_nt: TGTGCCAGCAGACCTACAGGGGGACGACGCAATCAGCCCCAGCATTTT